Presented here are 17 T cell receptor beta chains from one specimen sequenced in a study of blood T cell repertoires in COVID-19. Assay used: immunoSEQ multiplex PCR; TCRdb lists only in-frame clones, some missing. The sample lists 90,000 to 100,000 clones, 65% to 85% occurring once. The sample consisted of peripheral blood. These receptors were obtained from a woman aged 80 or over with acute or convalescent COVID-19.

In this sample, this clone turned up once. This chain links TRBV19 with TRBJ1-2, with 9 bases fitting TRBD1. CDR1 is LNHDA, CDR2 SQIVND, per germline (reference sequence). There are 15 residues in the CDR3. The V segment lost 5 bases and the J segment 7 bases; nucleotides outside the gene matches: 11. The DNA of the CDR3 is TGTGCCAGTAGTGCCGCCGGGACAGGGTTCTTTGGCTACACCTTC. The encoded protein is CASSAAGTGFFGYTF.

The V and J genes are TRBV2 and TRBJ1-1, with D uncertain. V was shortened by 3 bases and J by 4 bases, with 9 bases between the two germline ends. Germline V gene sequence: CDR1 SNHLY, CDR2 FYNNEI. The CDR3 has 13 amino acids. CDR3 sequence: CASSEDSGTEAFF. As DNA, the CDR3 is TGTGCCAGCAGTGAGGATTCGGGCACTGAAGCTTTCTTT.

Here the CDR3 reads CASSTAGRTGELFF. The CDR3 region has the DNA TGTGCCAGCAGTACGGCAGGGCGCACCGGGGAGCTGTTTTTT. The chain uses TRBV6-1 and TRBJ2-2, with TRBD1 as a possible D gene (5 bases). Per the germline V gene, CDR1 is MNHNS and CDR2 is SASEGT. V gave up 5 bases and J gave up 4 bases, with 11 bases separating them. This CDR3 comprises 14 residues.

The chain combines TRBV2 with TRBJ1-5, with 8 bases that match TRBD1. J lost 6 bases, V lost 4 bases, and 5 bases had no gene match. This CDR3 is built from 14 residues. Germline-derived CDR1 and CDR2 are SNHLY and FYNNEI. CDR3 coding DNA: TGTGCCAGCAGTGGGTCCGACAGGGGTCAGCCCCAGCATTTT. Protein: CASSGSDRGQPQHF. The variable domain in full, completed from reference TRBV2 and TRBJ1-5, reads EPEVTQTPSHQVTQMGQEVILRCVPISNHLYFYWYRQILGQKVEFLVSFYNNEISEKSEIFDDQFSVERPDGSNFTLKIRSTKLEDSAMYFCASSGSDRGQPQHFGDGTRLSIL.

This sequence joins TRBV2 and TRBJ1-2; D not resolved. CDR1 and CDR2 (germline): SNHLY, FYNNEI. Between the trimmed V and J ends, which lost 8 bases and 5 bases, there was a span of 12 bases. This CDR3 region has 12 residues. The CDR3 sequence: CASGQSSYGYTF. In nucleotides, the CDR3 is TGTGCCAGCGGGCAATCCTCATATGGCTACACCTTC.

Only one count was recorded for this clone. The chain recombines TRBV5-1 with TRBJ1-1; D is perhaps TRBD1 (5 bases). Germline V gene data show CDR1 as SGHRS and CDR2 as YFSETQ. Between the trimmed V and J ends, which lost 3 bases and 8 bases, there was a span of 14 bases. The CDR3 is made up of 13 amino acids. The CDR3 here is CASSSGSTEEAFF. CDR3 sequence (DNA): TGCGCCAGCAGCTCTGGATCGACAGAAGAAGCTTTCTTT.

J is TRBJ1-2 and V is TRBV27; 8 bases fit TRBD1. Germline CDR1 is MNHEY and CDR2 is SMNVEV (reference sequence). V dropped 2 bases and J dropped 8; count of bases not matched to a gene: 7. This CDR3 contains 14 residues. The CDR3 DNA follows: TGTGCCAGCAGTTTACAGGGGGCAATCGGCGGCTACACCTTC. This encodes CASSLQGAIGGYTF.

Here the CDR3 DNA reads TGTGCCAGCAGCCGGGGACAGCAAGAGACCCAGTACTTC. The encoded protein is CASSRGQQETQYF. The V and J genes are TRBV7-2 and TRBJ2-5; 7 bases map to TRBD1. The V gene end was trimmed by 5 bases and the J gene end by 2 bases; junction bases not matched to a gene: 2. This CDR3 has 13 amino acids. Looked up from germline, CDR1 is SGHTA and CDR2 is FQGNSA.

V and J are TRBV6-2 or TRBV6-3 and TRBJ2-7; 8 bases are shared with TRBD1. The CDR3 has 16 amino acids. Germline V gene data show CDR1 as MNHEY and CDR2 as SVGEGT. V dropped 6 bases and J dropped 1; count of bases not matched to a gene: 11. The CDR3 DNA is TGTGCCAGCAGCCACCGGCAGGGGGCTTCATCCTACGAGCAGTACGTC. This translates into CASSHRQGASSYEQYV.

This clone showed up just once. The chain couples TRBV9 to TRBJ1-2; TRBD1 aligns across 7 bases. This CDR3 is 14 amino acids long. V gave up 6 bases and J gave up 0 bases; unmatched junction bases: 5. Germline V gives CDR1 SGDLS, CDR2 YYNGEE. The CDR3 loop is CASTQTGSNYGYTF. CDR3 in DNA: TGTGCCAGCACCCAGACAGGGTCTAACTATGGCTACACCTTC. Variable domain in full (rest from reference TRBV9 and TRBJ1-2): DSGVTQTPKHLITATGQRVTLRCSPRSGDLSVYWYQQSLDQGLQFLIQYYNGEERAKGNILERFSAQQFPDLHSELNLSSLELGDSALYFCASTQTGSNYGYTFGSGTRLTVV.

This clone was seen a few times. The chain has TRBV7-8 and TRBJ1-1; D gene ambiguous. The V and J ends lost 1 base and 0 bases respectively, with 6 bases between them. Germline CDR1 reads SGHVS; CDR2 reads FQNEAQ. The CDR3 has 14 residues. The CDR3 sequence is CASSLGRVNTEAFF. CDR3 nucleotides: TGTGCCAGCAGCTTAGGAAGAGTGAACACTGAAGCTTTCTTT.

The J gene is TRBJ1-3, the V gene TRBV15; D might be TRBD1 (5 bases). Trimming removed 0 bases at V and 0 bases at J, with 15 bases between. The CDR3 extends over 18 amino acids. Germline V gene lookup returns CDR1 LNHNV and CDR2 YYDKDF (reference sequence). The CDR3 spells CATSREPPDSSSGNTIYF. The CDR3 nucleotides read TGTGCCACCAGCAGAGAACCGCCCGACAGTTCCTCTGGAAACACCATATATTTT.

The chain couples TRBV20-1 to TRBJ1-1; no firm D call. With 0 bases removed from V and 7 bases from J, the gap between germline ends came to 3 bases. CDR1 is DFQATT and CDR2 is SNEGSKA in the germline V gene (reference sequence). The length of the CDR3 is 10 residues. The CDR3 sequence is CSARDIEAFF. The CDR3 bases are TGCAGTGCTAGAGACATTGAAGCTTTCTTT.

The V call is TRBV19, the J call TRBJ1-5; TRBD1 aligns across 9 bases. The J segment lost 1 base and the V segment lost 8 bases, leaving 9 bases of the junction unmatched. The length of the CDR3 is 16 residues. Germline V gene lookup returns CDR1 LNHDA and CDR2 SQIVND (reference sequence). The CDR3 coding sequence is TGTGCCAGTTCGGACAGGGGCGTCTTGAGCAATCAGCCCCAGCATTTT. Residues: CASSDRGVLSNQPQHF.

J is TRBJ1-3 and V is TRBV30; D is unresolved. The CDR3 extends over 15 amino acids. Germline CDR1 GTSNPN, CDR2 SVGIG (reference sequence). V dropped 2 bases and J dropped 2 bases, with 13 bases sitting between them. CDR3 DNA sequence: TGTGCCTGGAGTCCGCTATTGGGCCCTGGAAACACCATATATTTT. It is translated as CAWSPLLGPGNTIYF.

The chain joins TRBV5-8 to TRBJ1-1; 7 bases align to TRBD1. J lost 3 bases, V lost 1 base, and 18 bases had no gene match. The germline gives CDR1 SGHTS, CDR2 YDEGEE. There are 19 residues in the CDR3. This CDR3 reads CASSLRAIYGGGGYTEAFF. CDR3 nucleotide sequence: TGTGCCAGCAGCTTGCGCGCCATATATGGAGGGGGCGGGTACACTGAAGCTTTCTTT. Together with reference TRBV5-8 and TRBJ1-1, the CDR3 gives the full variable domain: EAGVTQSPTHLIKTRGQQATLRCSPISGHTSVYWYQQALGLGLQFLLWYDEGEERNRGNFPPRFSGRQFPNYSSELNVNALELEDSALYLCASSLRAIYGGGGYTEAFFGQGTRLTVV.

The chain couples TRBV7-9 to TRBJ1-3; D perhaps matches TRBD1 (5 bases). The CDR3 totals 16 residues. Germline CDR1 reads SEHNR; CDR2 reads FQNEAQ (reference sequence). V gave up 5 bases and J gave up 3 bases, with 17 bases separating them. The CDR3: CASSEQISGFGNTIYF. The CDR3 DNA is TGTGCCAGCAGCGAACAAATTTCAGGGTTTGGAAACACCATATATTTT.